Presented here are 26 T cell receptor beta chains from one specimen sequenced in a study of beta chain features in type 1 diabetes. Reverse transcribing all isolated RNA meant expressed TCRB transcripts were sequenced. Clones were read by immunoSEQ multiplex PCR, and TCRdb kept only the in-frame ones, dropping some. The sample consists of roughly 350,000 clones, roughly 9.6% of them appearing once. Sequenced material: naive CD4+ T cells from blood. The receptor source for this set is a young woman in good health.

This sequence joins TRBV4-1 and TRBJ1-2; D possibly corresponds to TRBD1 (6 bases). The V and J ends lost 2 bases and 2 bases respectively, with 18 bases between them. The CDR3 is 17 amino acids. Germline loops: CDR1 MGHRA, CDR2 YSYEKL. This CDR3 is CASSQIGWDKSNYGYTF. CDR3 in DNA: TGCGCCAGCAGCCAAATCGGTTGGGACAAGTCAAACTATGGCTACACCTTC.

This chain joins TRBV7-9 and TRBJ2-5; TRBD1 matches at 8 bases. Germline V CDR1 and CDR2: SEHNR, FQNEAQ (reference sequence). V lost 2 bases to trimming and J lost 2 bases; unmatched junction nucleotides: 4. This CDR3 has 15 amino acids. The CDR3 here is CASSLQGQAQETQYF. DNA of the CDR3: TGTGCCAGCAGCTTACAGGGACAGGCGCAAGAGACCCAGTACTTC.

The rearrangement uses TRBV27 and TRBJ1-2, with 8 positions matching TRBD1. Germline CDR1 reads MNHEY; CDR2 reads SMNVEV (reference sequence). This CDR3 is built from 16 residues. V gave up 5 bases and J gave up 0 bases; unmatched junction bases: 8. CDR3 amino acids: CASSQNPRGPNYGYTF. The CDR3 DNA is TGTGCCAGCAGTCAAAATCCCAGGGGGCCTAACTATGGCTACACCTTC.

J is TRBJ2-3 and V is TRBV30; 9 nucleotides line up with TRBD2. Per germline, CDR1 GTSNPN and CDR2 SVGIG (reference sequence). The trim removed 1 base at V and 4 bases at J, leaving 9 bases unmatched. The CDR3 is 16 amino acids. The CDR3 bases are TGTGCCTGGAGTGCCGGGACTAGCTTGATGGCAGATACGCAGTATTTT. It specifies CAWSAGTSLMADTQYF. Looking up the rest from reference TRBV30 and TRBJ2-3 gives the full variable domain: SQTIHQWPATLVQPVGSPLSLECTVEGTSNPNLYWYRQAAGRGLQLLFYSVGIGQISSEVPQNLSASRPQDRQFILSSKKLLLSDSGFYLCAWSAGTSLMADTQYFGPGTRLTVL.

This clone turned up a few times. This chain joins TRBV29-1 and TRBJ2-3; 8 bases are shared with TRBD1. Germline loops: CDR1 SQVTM, CDR2 ANQGSEA. The CDR3 extends over 16 amino acids. The V gene end was trimmed by 4 bases and the J gene end by 1 base; junction bases not matched to a gene: 10. CDR3 in amino acids: CSVVGIPGQGTDTQYF. The CDR3 DNA sequence: TGCAGCGTTGTAGGCATACCGGGACAGGGCACAGATACGCAGTATTTT.

J is TRBJ2-5 and V is TRBV5-6, with D perhaps TRBD1 (6 bases). Germline lookup yields CDR1 SGHDT and CDR2 YYEEEE. V was shortened by 3 bases and J by 3 bases, with 15 bases between the two germline ends. The CDR3 has 15 amino acids. The CDR3 protein is CASSSRGGRKETQYF. Here the CDR3 DNA reads TGTGCCAGCAGCTCCAGGGGCGGAAGAAAAGAGACCCAGTACTTC.

This clone occurred a few times. The chain combines TRBV9 with TRBJ2-7, with D perhaps TRBD2 (5 bases). The CDR3 totals 15 residues. Germline-derived CDR1 and CDR2 are SGDLS and YYNGEE. V was pared by 3 bases and J by 1 base, with 14 bases between. The CDR3 loop is CASSAGSGPSYEQYF. Written as DNA, the CDR3 is TGTGCCAGCAGCGCGGGGAGCGGCCCTTCCTACGAGCAGTACTTC.

The V gene is TRBV29-1, the J gene TRBJ2-5; 11 positions match TRBD2. The germline CDR1 and CDR2 sequences are SQVTM and ANQGSEA. This CDR3 is built from 15 residues. The J segment lost 11 bases and the V segment lost 2 bases, leaving 13 bases of the junction unmatched. CDR3 DNA: TGCAGCGTTGAATCTACTAGCGGGAGAAATAAAGAGCAGTACTTC. Protein sequence: CSVESTSGRNKEQYF.

Regarding this clone: The sample holds other DNA sequences that translate to the same CDR3. The chain uses TRBV5-1 and TRBJ2-5, with unresolved D. Looked up from germline, CDR1 is SGHRS and CDR2 is YFSETQ. The CDR3 has 12 amino acids. V was clipped by 0 bases and J by 3 bases, with 3 bases between them. CDR3 DNA: TGCGCCAGCAGCTTGGCCGAAGAGACCCAGTACTTC. Amino acid sequence: CASSLAEETQYF.

This clone was found a few times. This rearrangement joins TRBV30 to TRBJ1-2; maybe TRBD1 (6 bases). This CDR3 is 14 amino acids long. Germline assignment: CDR1 GTSNPN and CDR2 SVGIG (reference sequence). V was shortened by 5 bases and J by 0 bases, with 13 bases between the two germline ends. CDR3 sequence: CAWSKNRANYGYTF. CDR3 sequence (DNA): TGTGCCTGGTCCAAGAACAGGGCTAACTATGGCTACACCTTC.

V is TRBV2 and J is TRBJ2-1; a possible D gene is TRBD1 (6 bases). The V gene's germline CDR1 is SNHLY and CDR2 FYNNEI. This CDR3 region has 13 residues. The V and J ends lost 6 bases and 9 bases respectively, with 15 bases between them. The CDR3 loop reads CASSKEQGIEQFF. Written as DNA, the CDR3 is TGTGCCAGCAGCAAAGAACAGGGAATTGAGCAGTTCTTC.

The rearrangement uses TRBV9 and TRBJ2-7; 8 bases agree with TRBD2. This CDR3 is 13 amino acids long. V lost 3 bases to trimming and J lost 10 bases; unmatched junction nucleotides: 9. CDR1 is SGDLS, CDR2 YYNGEE, per germline. The chain's CDR3 is CASSAGGAQPQYF. The CDR3 DNA sequence: TGTGCCAGCAGCGCCGGGGGGGCCCAACCCCAGTACTTC.

This clone came up a few times. The chain links TRBV7-9 to TRBJ2-7, with no clear D. CDR1 is SEHNR and CDR2 is FQNEAQ in the germline V gene (reference sequence). The CDR3 contains 13 residues. V lost 4 bases, J lost 5 bases, and 12 bases lay in between. As DNA, the CDR3 is TGTGCCAGCAGCTACAAGACATTGGACGAGCAGTACTTC. It yields the protein CASSYKTLDEQYF.

The rearrangement links TRBV5-1 to TRBJ2-7, with TRBD2 matching 7 bases. With V trimmed by 0 bases and J by 0 bases, 9 bases remained unmatched. Germline V gene lookup returns CDR1 SGHRS and CDR2 YFSETQ. This CDR3 has 17 amino acids. The CDR3 DNA follows: TGCGCCAGCAGCTTGGCCGGGACTACATCCCTCTCCTACGAGCAGTACTTC. It translates to CASSLAGTTSLSYEQYF.

V and J are TRBV7-2 and TRBJ2-5, with unresolved D. CDR1 and CDR2 (germline): SGHTA, FQGNSA. The CDR3 is 15 amino acids. Trimming removed 1 base at V and 7 bases at J, with 16 bases between. The CDR3 DNA follows: TGTGCCAGCAGCTTAGTCCCACCCCCGCCGAGGACCCAGTACTTC. Protein sequence: CASSLVPPPPRTQYF.

To note about this clone: One end of the junction fails to match germline, which may point to a read error. The chain recombines TRBV2 with TRBJ1-5; D is ambiguous. CDR1 and CDR2 from the germline V gene are SNHLY and FYNNEI. CDR3 length: 12 amino acids. Here the CDR3 DNA reads TGTGCCAGCAGTAATAGCGATCAGCCCCAGCATTTT. This translates into CASSNSDQPQHF.

The gene calls are TRBV5-1 and TRBJ1-1; 8 bases are shared with TRBD1. The CDR3 length is 14 residues. Trimming at V came to 4 bases and at J to 0 bases, leaving 2 bases not matched to a gene. Germline CDR1 SGHRS, CDR2 YFSETQ. The CDR3 protein is CASSGTGMNTEAFF. CDR3 DNA sequence: TGCGCCAGCAGCGGGACAGGAATGAACACTGAAGCTTTCTTT.

The chain has TRBV6-1 and TRBJ2-5; 9 bases map to TRBD2. V lost 3 bases to trimming and J lost 9 bases; unmatched junction nucleotides: 11. CDR1 MNHNS and CDR2 SASEGT come from the germline V gene. The length of the CDR3 is 15 residues. Here the CDR3 reads CASSDGAGGPEAQYF. DNA of the CDR3: TGTGCCAGCAGTGATGGCGCGGGAGGGCCTGAGGCCCAGTACTTC.

This clone was observed a few times. This chain connects TRBV9 to TRBJ2-5, with 7 bases identical to TRBD1. V shed 4 bases, J shed 1 base, and the junction held 4 bases outside the gene matches. The CDR3 loop spans 14 amino acids. The germline gives CDR1 SGDLS, CDR2 YYNGEE. The CDR3 DNA reads as TGTGCCAGCAGCCCCCGACAGGGCCAAGAGACCCAGTACTTC. As protein: CASSPRQGQETQYF.

The V and J genes are TRBV18 and TRBJ2-3, with unresolved D. Germline V lookup: CDR1 KGHSH, CDR2 LQKENI. Trimming cost V 3 bases and J 0 bases, with 7 bases left between them. The CDR3 spans 14 residues. CDR3 in amino acids: CASSPRVSTDTQYF. Written as DNA, the CDR3 is TGTGCCAGCTCACCGAGAGTAAGCACAGATACGCAGTATTTT.

This sequence joins TRBV27 and TRBJ1-1; 10 bases fit TRBD1. The CDR3 totals 14 residues. The junction had 0 bases not matched to a gene; V was cut back by 2 bases and J by 3 bases. Germline values: CDR1 MNHEY, CDR2 SMNVEV (reference sequence). CDR3 protein: CASSLGTGDTEAFF. DNA for the CDR3: TGTGCCAGCAGTTTAGGGACAGGGGACACTGAAGCTTTCTTT.

For the CDR3, the DNA is TGTGCCAGCAGCGTAGATGAAGCCCCAACCTACGAGCAGTACTTC. It specifies CASSVDEAPTYEQYF. This rearrangement joins TRBV9 to TRBJ2-5; the D is unclear. The J call may not be correct, given that the DNA end is closer to TRBJ2-7. The CDR3 extends over 15 amino acids. From germline, CDR1 is SGDLS and CDR2 YYNGEE.

In DNA, the CDR3 is TGTGCCAGCAAACAGGACAATGAGCAGTTCTTC. This gives the protein CASKQDNEQFF. V usage is TRBV6-5 and J usage is TRBJ2-1; TRBD1 is a possible D gene (5 bases). The CDR3 spans 11 residues. Germline values: CDR1 MNHEY, CDR2 SVGAGI. V was shortened by 7 bases and J by 5 bases, with 6 bases between the two germline ends.

This clone appeared a few times. The chain recombines TRBV7-3 with TRBJ2-7, with 7 nucleotides matching TRBD2. CDR3 length equals 15 residues. Looked up from germline, CDR1 is SGHTA and CDR2 is FQGTGA. Germline trimming cut 5 bases from V and 5 bases from J; bases unmatched to any gene: 12. The CDR3 coding sequence is TGTGCCAGCAGCCCGACCCCAGCGGGACCTAACGAGCAGTACTTC. This encodes CASSPTPAGPNEQYF.

V usage is TRBV11-1 and J usage is TRBJ2-7; weak D call: TRBD2 (6 bases). V was pared by 7 bases and J by 3 bases, with 10 bases between. The CDR3 extends over 12 amino acids. Per germline, CDR1 SGHAT and CDR2 FQDESV (reference sequence). The CDR3 protein is CASMGGNYEQYF. The CDR3 DNA sequence: TGTGCCAGCATGGGCGGGAACTACGAGCAGTACTTC.

The CDR3 loop reads CASSLTLATDTQYF. CDR3 nucleotides: TGTGCCAGCAGTTTGACTTTAGCGACAGATACGCAGTATTTT. V is TRBV27 and J is TRBJ2-3, with TRBD2 as a possible D gene (5 bases). Trimming removed 3 bases at V and 3 bases at J, with 10 bases between. Germline V gene data show CDR1 as MNHEY and CDR2 as SMNVEV (reference sequence). This CDR3 is built from 14 residues.